Below are 18 T cell receptor beta chains sequenced from a single sample in a study of human T cells and chemical hapten exposure. Time point in this sample: pre-sensitization, week 0. The treatment was: therapeutic diphenylcyclopropenone sensitization with weekly scalp DPC. TCRdb processed the RACE reads anew with MiXCR; each CDR3 protein has one entry. The sample includes 300,000 to 400,000 distinct CDR3 sequences, approximately 5.1% of them seen just once. Specimen: whole blood, collected in connection with sensitization to the hapten diphenylcyclopropenone (DPC). The receptors shown here come from a woman aged 50 to 60 with alopecia areata. Some clones in this sample may be carry-over from other donors' samples.

This clonotype was picked up many times. This chain connects TRBV27 to TRBJ2-1; 7 bases align to TRBD1. The CDR3 covers 13 residues. CDR1 and CDR2 from the germline V gene are MNHEY and SMNVEV (reference sequence). V lost 3 bases, J lost 7 bases, and 3 bases stayed unmatched. The CDR3 here is CASSFSRGNEQFF. The CDR3 bases are TGTGCCAGCAGTTTCTCCAGGGGGAATGAGCAGTTCTTC.

Only a few counts were recorded for this clonotype. The chain is built from TRBV7-9 and TRBJ1-3; perhaps TRBD1 as D (5 bases). From germline, CDR1 is SEHNR and CDR2 FQNEAQ (reference sequence). CDR3 length: 15 residues. Trimming left V 7 bases short and J 7 bases short, with 20 bases between. The CDR3 DNA follows: TGTGCCAGCACCCGTATCCCGGAAAAGGGGAACACCATATATTTT. Protein product: CASTRIPEKGNTIYF.

In nucleotides, the CDR3 is TGTGCCAGCAGCGGGGACGCCTATGGCTACACCTTC. Protein sequence: CASSGDAYGYTF. The V and J genes are TRBV2 and TRBJ1-2, with D possibly matching TRBD1 (5 bases). This CDR3 is built from 12 residues. CDR1 and CDR2 (germline): SNHLY, FYNNEI. Trimming took 6 bases from V and 4 from J, leaving 9 bases between them.

This clonotype was seen repeatedly, ten times or more. The genes are TRBV7-9 and TRBJ2-1; D remains ambiguous. Germline V gene sequence: CDR1 SEHNR, CDR2 FQNEAQ (reference sequence). The length of the CDR3 is 16 residues. V was clipped by 5 bases and J by 2 bases, with 16 bases between them. This CDR3 is CASSLALEGPYNEQFF. In DNA, the CDR3 is TGTGCCAGCAGCCTCGCCTTGGAAGGGCCCTACAATGAGCAGTTCTTC.

This clonotype was found a few times. The V gene is TRBV5-1, the J gene TRBJ1-3, with TRBD1 matching over 7 bases. Germline V gives CDR1 SGHRS, CDR2 YFSETQ. V lost 4 bases to trimming and J lost 2 bases; unmatched junction nucleotides: 6. The CDR3 has 15 amino acids. The CDR3 DNA is TGCGCCAGCAGCAGAGGGGGCATCGCTGGAAACACCATATATTTT. Translating it yields CASSRGGIAGNTIYF.

The sample holds a few counts of this clonotype. The V gene is TRBV3-1, the J gene TRBJ2-7; D unresolved. Trimming took 4 bases from V and 4 from J, leaving 14 bases between them. The CDR3 is made up of 14 amino acids. Germline CDR1 is LGHDT and CDR2 is YNNKEL (reference sequence). The DNA of the CDR3 is TGTGCCAGCAGCCCCCGTCGGCAATCATACGAGCAGTACTTC. The encoded protein is CASSPRRQSYEQYF.

In its sample, this clonotype was seen a few times. The rearrangement uses TRBV7-9 and TRBJ2-1; TRBD1 matches at 12 bases. The CDR3 runs 15 residues. CDR1 is SEHNR and CDR2 is FQNEAQ in the germline V gene (reference sequence). Trimming removed 1 base from V and 7 bases from J; junction bases left unmatched: 2. The CDR3 loop reads CASSLGGQGANEQFF. In DNA, the CDR3 is TGTGCCAGCAGCTTAGGGGGACAGGGGGCGAATGAGCAGTTCTTC.

This clonotype was seen ten or more times. This chain uses TRBV11-2 with TRBJ2-1, with no clear D. Trimming removed 1 base from V and 3 bases from J, with 7 bases in between. The germline gives CDR1 SGHAT, CDR2 FQNNGV. The CDR3 loop spans 14 amino acids. The CDR3 region is CASSLALDYNEQFF. The CDR3 DNA sequence: TGTGCCAGCAGCTTAGCCCTCGACTACAATGAGCAGTTCTTC.

This sequence joins TRBV27 and TRBJ2-3, with 8 bases lining up with TRBD2. This CDR3 has 17 amino acids. V lost 4 bases and J lost 1; bases outside the gene matches: 10. Germline values: CDR1 MNHEY, CDR2 SMNVEV (reference sequence). This CDR3 reads CASSWSIAAGGTDTQYF. As DNA, the CDR3 is TGTGCCAGCAGTTGGTCTATCGCAGCGGGGGGCACAGATACGCAGTATTTT.

This sequence joins TRBV15 and TRBJ2-7; D tentatively reads TRBD1 or TRBD2 (6 bases each). The V end was cut by 4 bases, the J end by 2 bases, with 15 bases between. The CDR3 sequence is 15 residues long. Germline V gives CDR1 LNHNV, CDR2 YYDKDF (reference sequence). CDR3 coding DNA: TGTGCCACCAGCAACCCAGGAGGGGGACCCTACGAGCAGTACTTC. Its translation: CATSNPGGGPYEQYF.

This clonotype was observed many times. V gene TRBV20-1 combines with J gene TRBJ2-2, with 7 bases lining up with TRBD1. The J segment lost 7 bases and the V segment lost 1 base, leaving 12 bases of the junction unmatched. Germline CDR1 reads DFQATT; CDR2 reads SNEGSKA (reference sequence). This CDR3 contains 16 residues. This CDR3 is CSARAVDRAQDGELFF. The CDR3 DNA sequence: TGCAGTGCTAGAGCTGTTGACAGGGCGCAGGACGGGGAGCTGTTTTTT.

This clonotype has a handful of counts. This chain links TRBV5-5 with TRBJ2-1; 15 bases are shared with TRBD2. The CDR3 is made up of 19 amino acids. In germline, CDR1 is SGHKS, CDR2 YYEKEE (reference sequence). The junction had 9 bases not matched to a gene; V was cut back by 5 bases and J by 0 bases. The CDR3 sequence: CASRLGLAGGPSSYNEQFF. DNA for the CDR3: TGTGCCAGCAGACTGGGACTAGCGGGGGGCCCTAGCTCCTACAATGAGCAGTTCTTC.

V usage is TRBV20-1 and J usage is TRBJ1-2; 7 bases line up with TRBD1. CDR1 and CDR2 (germline): DFQATT, SNEGSKA (reference sequence). With 1 base clipped from V and 5 bases from J, the junction kept 7 bases outside the gene matches. The CDR3 length is 14 residues. DNA of the CDR3: TGCAGTGCTAGAGGCGTACAGGGGATTTATGGCTACACCTTC. Its translation: CSARGVQGIYGYTF.

This clonotype was counted at least ten times. The J gene is TRBJ2-3, the V gene TRBV12-3 or TRBV12-4; TRBD1 aligns across 11 bases. The ends lost 7 bases at V and 6 bases at J; junction bases unmatched: 6. The CDR3 totals 14 residues. DNA of the CDR3: TGTGCCAGCACCGCCGGGACAGGGGGGGATACGCAGTATTTT. Translated, it gives CASTAGTGGDTQYF.

This clonotype was detected many times. The chain employs TRBV18 and TRBJ2-3; TRBD2 is a possible D gene (5 bases). The V and J ends lost 5 bases and 2 bases respectively, with 14 bases between them. This CDR3 has 15 amino acids. Germline CDR1 reads KGHSH; CDR2 reads LQKENI. CDR3 DNA sequence: TGTGCCAGCTCATACACCGGCGGGCTCACAGATACGCAGTATTTT. It encodes CASSYTGGLTDTQYF.

This clonotype was picked up a small number of times. The V call is TRBV12-3 or TRBV12-4, the J call TRBJ2-2; D is uncertain. This CDR3 contains 12 residues. V lost 7 bases and J 4 bases, leaving 7 bases between the germline ends. CDR3 loop: CASTQRTGELFF. CDR3 sequence (DNA): TGTGCCAGCACGCAGCGCACCGGGGAGCTGTTTTTT.

This clonotype came up many times. This chain links TRBV25-1 with TRBJ2-3; 10 bases are shared with TRBD2. The CDR3 has 17 amino acids. V was pared by 3 bases and J by 0 bases, with 6 bases of the junction left unmatched. Per germline, CDR1 MGHDK and CDR2 SYGVNS. The CDR3 sequence: CASSEALAGVSTDTQYF. The CDR3 DNA reads TGTGCCAGCAGTGAGGCCCTAGCGGGGGTTAGCACAGATACGCAGTATTTT.

The V call is TRBV14, the J call TRBJ2-1; 11 nucleotides align to TRBD1. J was trimmed by 9 bases and V by 3 bases; bases with no gene match: 13. Looked up from germline, CDR1 is SGHDN and CDR2 is FVKESK. This CDR3 contains 17 residues. The CDR3 coding sequence is TGTGCCAGCAGCCATGTTGTTACCGGGACAGGGGGAAGTGAGCAGTTCTTC. Protein product: CASSHVVTGTGGSEQFF.